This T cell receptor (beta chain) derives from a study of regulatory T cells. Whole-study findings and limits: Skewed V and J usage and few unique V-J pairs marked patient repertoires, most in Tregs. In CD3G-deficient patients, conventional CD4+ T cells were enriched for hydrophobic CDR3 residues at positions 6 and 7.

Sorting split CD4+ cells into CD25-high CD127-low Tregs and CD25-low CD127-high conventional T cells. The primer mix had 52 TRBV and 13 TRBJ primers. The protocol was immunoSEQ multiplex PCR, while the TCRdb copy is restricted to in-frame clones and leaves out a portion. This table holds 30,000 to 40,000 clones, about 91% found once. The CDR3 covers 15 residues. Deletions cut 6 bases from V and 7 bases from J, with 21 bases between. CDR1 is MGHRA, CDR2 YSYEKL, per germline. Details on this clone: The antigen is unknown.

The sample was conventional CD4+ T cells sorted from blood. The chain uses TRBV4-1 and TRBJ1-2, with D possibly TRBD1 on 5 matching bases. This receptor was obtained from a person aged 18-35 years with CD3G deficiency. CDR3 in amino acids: CASSPLFGTDGGYTF. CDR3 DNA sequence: TGCGCCAGCAGTCCGTTGTTCGGGACCGACGGTGGCTACACCTTC.